This T cell receptor (beta chain) was documented in a study of early T cells in non-severe SARS-CoV-2 infection. Study-level findings and limits: Private and CD4 specificities were missed by VDJdb matching, which favored anti-spike CD8 responses.

At least ten counts were recorded for this clonotype. Its antigen is unidentified. One end of the junction does not line up with germline, which may come from a read error. MiXCR, applied by TCRdb to the 5' RACE reads, yields one record per CDR3 protein. The sample holds about 92,000 distinct CDR3 sequences, around an eighth seen once. Germline V lookup: CDR1 KGHSH, CDR2 LQKENI. The CDR3 consists of 16 residues. This sequence joins TRBV18 and TRBJ2-7, with D maybe TRBD1 (6 bases). Material: whole blood. This clonotype originated in an adult who was a healthcare worker with PCR-confirmed SARS-CoV-2 infection or an uninfected control (not recorded which). The CDR3 loop is CASSPRQAEVSHEQYF. DNA for the CDR3: TGTGCCAGCTCACCTAGACAGGCGGAGGTCTCCCACGAGCAGTACTTC.